What follows are 3 T cell receptor beta chains derived from one specimen sequenced in a study of glioma-infiltrating T cells. TCR alpha and beta CDR3 regions were amplified from RNA using iRepertoire nested multiplex PCR. TCRdb redid the calling of the multiplex PCR reads with MiXCR, one entry per CDR3 protein. The profile shows about 89,000 distinct CDR3 sequences, about 25% of them singletons. The specimen was glioma tissue, nonneoplastic brain tissue, or PBMCs (not recorded which). These receptors all stem from a human donor with low-grade glioma or glioblastoma, undergoing nonglioma brain surgery, or in good health (not recorded which).

The rearrangement uses TRBV19 and TRBJ1-2; TRBD1 might be the D (6 bases). Trimming stripped 4 bases from V and 6 bases from J, with 9 bases between. The CDR3 contains 12 residues. The V gene's germline CDR1 is LNHDA and CDR2 SQIVND (reference sequence). The CDR3 bases are TGTGCCAGTAGTAACAGGGTTAATGGCTACACCTTC. Translating it yields CASSNRVNGYTF.

In its sample, this clonotype was seen a few times. The chain joins TRBV5-1 to TRBJ2-3; TRBD2 might be the D (6 bases). The V gene lost 7 bases and the J gene lost 2 bases, with 14 bases spanning the gap. CDR1 and CDR2 from the germline V gene are SGHRS and YFSETQ. The length of the CDR3 is 14 residues. The CDR3 is CASGERVLTDTQYF. The CDR3 DNA reads TGCGCCAGCGGGGAGCGGGTGCTCACAGATACGCAGTATTTT.

J is TRBJ2-6 and V is TRBV4-2; D may correspond to TRBD1 or TRBD2 (6 bases each). CDR3 length equals 17 residues. Trimming stripped 4 bases from V and 0 bases from J, with 13 bases between. CDR1 and CDR2 from the germline V gene are LGHNA and YNFKEQ. DNA of the CDR3: TGTGCCAGCAGCCGGGGGCTTAGCGGCTCTGGGGCCAACGTCCTGACTTTC. It codes for CASSRGLSGSGANVLTF.